The 27 T cell receptor beta chains presented below share a single source sample, sequenced in a study of blood T cell repertoires in COVID-19. Only in-frame clones appear in the TCRdb table, and some are missing; sequencing was by immunoSEQ multiplex PCR. The table records about 260,000 clones, around 84% of them present only once. The sequenced sample was peripheral blood. The source of these receptors is a man aged 60 to 69 with acute or convalescent COVID-19.

This clone was picked up a small number of times. DNA for the CDR3: TGTGCCAGTAGTATCACGGCTAGCTCCTACAATGAGCAGTTCTTC. This codes for CASSITASSYNEQFF. The chain employs TRBV19 and TRBJ2-1; the D is unclear. V lost 3 bases and J 0 bases, leaving 9 bases between the germline ends. The CDR3 has 15 residues. Germline V lookup: CDR1 LNHDA, CDR2 SQIVND (reference sequence).

The chain has TRBV7-9 and TRBJ2-5, with 11 bases that match TRBD1. Germline V gene sequence: CDR1 SEHNR, CDR2 FQNEAQ (reference sequence). The CDR3 contains 16 residues. V dropped 6 bases and J dropped 4; count of bases not matched to a gene: 10. As DNA, the CDR3 is TGTGCCAGCAGACCTCCGGACAGGGGGCAGGGAGAGACCCAGTACTTC. It yields the protein CASRPPDRGQGETQYF.

The chain combines TRBV5-1 with TRBJ2-1; D is possibly TRBD1 (6 bases). The CDR3 runs to 14 residues. Per germline, CDR1 SGHRS and CDR2 YFSETQ. The V and J ends lost 5 bases and 14 bases respectively, with 23 bases between them. CDR3 in DNA: TGCGCCAGCAGACCCGGAAGGGGGATCATGGGGGAGTTCTTC. Translated: CASRPGRGIMGEFF.

The V and J genes are TRBV6-2 or TRBV6-3 and TRBJ2-3; D possibly corresponds to TRBD1 (5 bases). This CDR3 has 12 amino acids. Germline V gene lookup returns CDR1 MNHEY and CDR2 SVGEGT. Trimming removed 4 bases from V and 8 bases from J, with 10 bases in between. CDR3 region: CASSSGWGTQYF. CDR3 sequence (DNA): TGTGCCAGCAGTTCAGGGTGGGGTACGCAGTATTTT.

The V call is TRBV11-2, the J call TRBJ2-3, with D tentatively TRBD1 (6 bases). From germline, CDR1 is SGHAT and CDR2 FQNNGV. The CDR3 is made up of 16 amino acids. The V end lost 1 base, the J end lost 5 bases, and 16 bases lay between the germline ends. DNA of the CDR3: TGTGCCAGCAGCTTAGGACAGGTCCTAGGGGGAGATACGCAGTATTTT. Protein sequence: CASSLGQVLGGDTQYF.

This clone was counted only a few times. This chain links TRBV3-1 (or the pseudogene TRBV3-2) with TRBJ1-2; D not certain. Per germline, CDR1 LGHDT and CDR2 YNNKEL (reference sequence). The CDR3 runs 12 residues. V lost 4 bases and J 4 bases, leaving 7 bases between the germline ends. This chain's CDR3 is CASSRPSYGYTF. The CDR3 DNA sequence: TGTGCCAGCAGCCGGCCAAGCTATGGCTACACCTTC.

Details on this clone: Within the sample, other DNA sequences also encode this same CDR3. CDR3 sequence reads: CASSSSGGNYGYTF. Here the CDR3 DNA reads TGTGCCAGCAGTTCCTCAGGGGGCAACTATGGCTACACCTTC. V gene TRBV28 combines with J gene TRBJ1-2, with 8 bases identical to TRBD1. This CDR3 contains 14 residues. The V segment lost 4 bases and the J segment 2 bases; nucleotides outside the gene matches: 3. CDR1 is MDHEN and CDR2 is SYDVKM in the germline V gene.

The chain is built from TRBV6-4 and TRBJ2-1, with D possibly TRBD1 on 5 matching bases. Looked up from germline, CDR1 is MRHNA and CDR2 is SNTAGT. The V and J ends lost 0 bases and 5 bases respectively, with 5 bases between them. This CDR3 has 13 residues. CDR3 nucleotides: TGTGCCAGCAGTGACTCGGACAACAATGAGCAGTTCTTC. Amino acid sequence: CASSDSDNNEQFF.

This chain uses TRBV19 with TRBJ2-5; 8 bases map to TRBD1. The CDR3 totals 12 residues. After removal of 9 bases from V and 6 bases from J, the junction contained 6 bases not matched to a gene. Germline loops: CDR1 LNHDA, CDR2 SQIVND (reference sequence). In nucleotides, the CDR3 is TGTGCCAGCTCCGACAGGGGTCAGACCCAGTACTTC. It is translated as CASSDRGQTQYF. The whole variable domain, filled in from reference TRBV19 and TRBJ2-5, reads DGGITQSPKYLFRKEGQNVTLSCEQNLNHDAMYWYRQDPGQGLRLIYYSQIVNDFQKGDIAEGYSVSREKKESFPLTVTSAQKNPTAFYLCASSDRGQTQYFGPGTRLLVL.

This chain connects TRBV19 to TRBJ1-6; 10 positions match TRBD1. The CDR3 is 15 amino acids. Germline V gene lookup returns CDR1 LNHDA and CDR2 SQIVND (reference sequence). With V trimmed by 3 bases and J by 6 bases, 2 bases remained unmatched. CDR3 bases: TGTGCCAGTAGTATCGGACAGGGGGTTAATTCACCCCTCCACTTT. Its protein is CASSIGQGVNSPLHF.

The gene calls are TRBV5-1 and TRBJ2-2; 11 bases map to TRBD2. Germline V gene data show CDR1 as SGHRS and CDR2 as YFSETQ. This CDR3 comprises 18 residues. V shed 4 bases and J 2 bases; nucleotides not matched to a gene: 10. This CDR3 is CASSPPGTSGINTGELFF. Here the CDR3 DNA reads TGCGCCAGCAGCCCTCCCGGGACTAGCGGCATTAACACCGGGGAGCTGTTTTTT.

The chain is built from TRBV4-3 and TRBJ2-3; 13 bases are shared with TRBD2. This CDR3 region has 16 residues. CDR1 LGHNA and CDR2 YSLEER come from the germline V gene. With 4 bases clipped from V and 2 bases from J, the junction kept 3 bases outside the gene matches. As DNA, the CDR3 is TGCGCCAGCAGCCGAGGACTAGCGGGAGCCACAGATACGCAGTATTTT. This sequence encodes CASSRGLAGATDTQYF.

The genes are TRBV2 and TRBJ2-2; 7 nucleotides line up with TRBD1. Germline values: CDR1 SNHLY, CDR2 FYNNEI. With V trimmed by 2 bases and J by 5 bases, 8 bases remained unmatched. CDR3 length: 16 residues. CDR3 DNA: TGTGCCAGCAGTGAACAAGGGCAGGGGGTTACCGGGGAGCTGTTTTTT. Translated, it gives CASSEQGQGVTGELFF.

The rearrangement uses TRBV24-1 and TRBJ1-5, with a weak D call TRBD1 (5 bases). Trimming left V 6 bases short and J 1 base short, with 18 bases between. The CDR3 consists of 17 residues. Germline CDR1 KGHDR, CDR2 SFDVKD. The CDR3 is CATSTHGARESNQPQHF. DNA of the CDR3: TGTGCCACCAGTACCCATGGGGCCCGGGAGAGCAATCAGCCCCAGCATTTT.

The V call is TRBV10-3, the J call TRBJ1-5; D not resolved. Germline values: CDR1 ENHRY, CDR2 SYGVKD. Trimming took 2 bases from V and 5 from J, leaving 10 bases between them. The CDR3 is made up of 14 amino acids. Here the CDR3 reads CAISERSGYQPQHF. The CDR3 DNA sequence: TGTGCCATCAGTGAGAGGTCAGGCTATCAGCCCCAGCATTTT.

A note on this clone: This sample also contains other DNA sequences that code for the same CDR3. The chain is built from TRBV7-3 and TRBJ2-7, with 9 bases matching TRBD2. The germline V gene has CDR1 SGHTA and CDR2 FQGTGA. This CDR3 is built from 14 residues. The J segment lost 5 bases and the V segment lost 3 bases, leaving 5 bases of the junction unmatched. The chain's CDR3 is CASSLAGGPDEQYF. Here the CDR3 DNA reads TGTGCCAGCAGCTTGGCGGGGGGGCCGGACGAGCAGTACTTC.

This clone was seen only once. The V call is TRBV5-1, the J call TRBJ2-7; 8 nucleotides line up with TRBD2. Trimming at V came to 1 base and at J to 4 bases, leaving 4 bases not matched to a gene. The CDR3 spans 14 residues. Per the germline V gene, CDR1 is SGHRS and CDR2 is YFSETQ. CDR3 DNA: TGCGCCAGCAGCTTGAGCGGGGGTAGGTACGAGCAGTACTTC. Its protein product is CASSLSGGRYEQYF.

The gene calls are TRBV28 and TRBJ2-7; maybe TRBD2 (6 bases). V lost 8 bases, J lost 2 bases, and 16 bases lay in between. CDR1 is MDHEN and CDR2 is SYDVKM in the germline V gene. This CDR3 contains 14 residues. CDR3 DNA sequence: TGTGCCAGCTGGCGCCCGGGAGCTACCTACGAGCAGTACTTC. It is translated as CASWRPGATYEQYF.

The chain combines TRBV5-1 with TRBJ1-1; no firm D call. The V gene's germline CDR1 is SGHRS and CDR2 YFSETQ. With 4 bases removed from V and 1 base from J, the gap between germline ends came to 8 bases. This CDR3 is built from 13 residues. This CDR3 is CASSPEANTEAFF. CDR3 sequence (DNA): TGCGCCAGCAGCCCGGAGGCGAACACTGAAGCTTTCTTT.

The chain carries TRBV9 and TRBJ2-1; 7 bases are a match to TRBD2. The CDR3 spans 15 residues. Looked up from germline, CDR1 is SGDLS and CDR2 is YYNGEE. V shed 4 bases and J 6 bases; nucleotides not matched to a gene: 10. CDR3 sequence: CASSSGLVKTNEQFF. DNA of the CDR3: TGTGCCAGCAGCTCCGGACTAGTGAAAACCAATGAGCAGTTCTTC.

CDR3 sequence (DNA): TGTGCCAGCAGTGACACAGGGGGCGGTAAGCAGCCCCAGCATTTT. The encoded protein is CASSDTGGGKQPQHF. The chain is built from TRBV2 and TRBJ1-5, with 9 bases that match TRBD1. V was pared by 3 bases and J by 7 bases, with 7 bases of the junction left unmatched. CDR1 is SNHLY and CDR2 is FYNNEI in the germline V gene. The CDR3 extends over 15 amino acids.

The gene calls are TRBV20-1 and TRBJ2-7; 13 nucleotides line up with TRBD2. V lost 3 bases to trimming and J lost 11 bases; unmatched junction nucleotides: 13. The CDR3 covers 15 residues. Germline CDR1 and CDR2: DFQATT and SNEGSKA (reference sequence). Here the CDR3 DNA reads TGCAGTGCTAGTGGTACGAGGACTAGCGGGAGTAGGGAGTACTTC. Protein sequence: CSASGTRTSGSREYF.

The gene calls are TRBV6-2 or TRBV6-3 and TRBJ1-2; perhaps TRBD1 as D (6 bases). Germline V gene sequence: CDR1 MNHEY, CDR2 SVGEGT. Trimming pared 0 bases from V and 5 bases from J, leaving 13 bases between. This CDR3 contains 15 residues. The CDR3 DNA reads as TGTGCCAGCAGTTACTCGGCGGGGGCGAGGTATGGCTACACCTTC. Protein sequence: CASSYSAGARYGYTF.

The rearrangement joins TRBV27 to TRBJ2-6; 11 nucleotides line up with TRBD2. The CDR3 is 18 residues long. Germline V gene data show CDR1 as MNHEY and CDR2 as SMNVEV (reference sequence). The V segment lost 4 bases and the J segment 0 bases; nucleotides outside the gene matches: 5. DNA of the CDR3: TGTGCCAGCAGTTCGGGACTAGCGGAGTACTCTGGGGCCAACGTCCTGACTTTC. This encodes CASSSGLAEYSGANVLTF.

The chain couples TRBV18 to TRBJ1-1, with D hard to call. Deletions cut 5 bases from V and 6 bases from J, with 7 bases between. The length of the CDR3 is 11 residues. Germline CDR1 KGHSH, CDR2 LQKENI. CDR3 nucleotides: TGTGCCAGCTCAGCCGACTCTGAAGCTTTCTTT. Protein: CASSADSEAFF.

This rearrangement joins TRBV5-4 to TRBJ2-2; TRBD2 is a possible D gene (5 bases). The germline V and J ends were trimmed by 3 bases and 7 bases, with 13 bases remaining between them. The CDR3 spans 14 residues. Germline V CDR1 and CDR2: SGHNT, YYREEE (reference sequence). This chain's CDR3 is CASSWSLAGGELFF. In nucleotides, the CDR3 is TGTGCCAGCAGCTGGAGCTTGGCGGGCGGGGAGCTGTTTTTT. Together with reference TRBV5-4 and TRBJ2-2, the CDR3 gives the full variable domain: ETGVTQSPTHLIKTRGQQVTLRCSSQSGHNTVSWYQQALGQGPQFIFQYYREEENGRGNFPPRFSGLQFPNYSSELNVNALELDDSALYLCASSWSLAGGELFFGEGSRLTVL.

The chain has TRBV24-1 and TRBJ2-6; 7 bases are shared with TRBD1. The junction had 2 bases not matched to a gene; V was cut back by 2 bases and J by 2 bases. CDR1 and CDR2 from the germline V gene are KGHDR and SFDVKD. This CDR3 is built from 16 residues. CDR3 bases: TGTGCCACCAGTGATTCCGACAGGGCTGGGGCCAACGTCCTGACTTTC. The encoded protein is CATSDSDRAGANVLTF.